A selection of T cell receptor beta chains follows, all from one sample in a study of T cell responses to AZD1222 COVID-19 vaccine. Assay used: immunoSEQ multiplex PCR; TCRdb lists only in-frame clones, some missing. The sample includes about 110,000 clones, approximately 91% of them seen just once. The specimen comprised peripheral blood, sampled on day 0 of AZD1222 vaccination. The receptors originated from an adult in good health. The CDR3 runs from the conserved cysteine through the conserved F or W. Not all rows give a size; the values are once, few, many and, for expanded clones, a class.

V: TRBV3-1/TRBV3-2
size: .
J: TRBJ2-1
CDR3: CASSLAGSNEQFF

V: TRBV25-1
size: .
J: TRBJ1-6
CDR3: CASSEDRMPSPLHF

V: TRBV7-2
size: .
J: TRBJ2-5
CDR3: CASSLLRGETQYF

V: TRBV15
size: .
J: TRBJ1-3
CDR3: CATSRFPDLSGNTIYF

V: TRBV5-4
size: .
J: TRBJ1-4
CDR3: CASSQGGVFEKLFF

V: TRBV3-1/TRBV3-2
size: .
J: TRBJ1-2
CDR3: CASSFRHSNYGYTF

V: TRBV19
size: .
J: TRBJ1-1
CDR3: CASSIRGPGSEAFF

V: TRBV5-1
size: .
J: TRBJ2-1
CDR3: CASSFSGRQSSYNEQFF

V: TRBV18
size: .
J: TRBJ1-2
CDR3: CASSPPSADNYGYTF

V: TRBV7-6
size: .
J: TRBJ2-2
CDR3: CASSVGRTGELFF

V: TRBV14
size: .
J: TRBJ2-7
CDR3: CASSRGRTGAYYEQYF

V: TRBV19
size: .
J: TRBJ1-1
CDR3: CASSINEGAVNTEAFF

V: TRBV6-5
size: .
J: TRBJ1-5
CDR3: CASSPGGHQPQHF

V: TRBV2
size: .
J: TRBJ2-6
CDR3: CASDFSGANVLTF

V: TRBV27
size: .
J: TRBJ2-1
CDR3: CASRASGRGDEQFF

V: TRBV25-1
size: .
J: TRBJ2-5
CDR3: CASSEQGETQYF

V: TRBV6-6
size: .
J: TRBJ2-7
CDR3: CASKREGRYEQYF

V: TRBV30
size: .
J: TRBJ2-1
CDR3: CAWTPSLAGLSSYNEQFF

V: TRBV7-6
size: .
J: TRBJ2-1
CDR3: CASSPSGSTSGYEQFF

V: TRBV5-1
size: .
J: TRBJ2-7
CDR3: CASTTLSGRGYEQYF

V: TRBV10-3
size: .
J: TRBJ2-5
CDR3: CAISETSSQETQYF

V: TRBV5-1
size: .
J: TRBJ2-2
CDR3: CATQARNTGELFF

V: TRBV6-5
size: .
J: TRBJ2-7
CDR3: CASSYTGANLDYEQYF

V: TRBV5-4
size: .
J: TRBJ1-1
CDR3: CASSSLSRGEAFF

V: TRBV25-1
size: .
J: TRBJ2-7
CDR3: CASSEAGAGGSEQYF

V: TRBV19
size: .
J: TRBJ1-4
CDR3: CASSMAARINEKLFF

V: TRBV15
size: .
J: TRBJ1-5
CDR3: CATSRDTLGYSNQPQHF

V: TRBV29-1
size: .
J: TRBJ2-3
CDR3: CSAQRGRADTQYF

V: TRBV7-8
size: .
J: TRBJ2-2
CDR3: CASSLEEGGGTGELFF

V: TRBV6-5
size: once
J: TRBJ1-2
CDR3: CASSRHRDADGYTF

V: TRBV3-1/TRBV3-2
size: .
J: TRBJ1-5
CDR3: CASSLTEGSQPQHF

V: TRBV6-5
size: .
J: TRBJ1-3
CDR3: CASPRDSGNTIYF

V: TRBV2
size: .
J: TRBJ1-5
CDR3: CASSSQGYSNQPQHF

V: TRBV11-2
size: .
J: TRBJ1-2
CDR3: CASSLEGALANLLINGYTF

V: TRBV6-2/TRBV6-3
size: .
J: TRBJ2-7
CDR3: CASSERERYWYF

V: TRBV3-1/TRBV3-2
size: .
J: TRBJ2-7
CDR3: CASSQDRDEQYF

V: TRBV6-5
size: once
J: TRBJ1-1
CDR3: CASSLLQGRKEAFF

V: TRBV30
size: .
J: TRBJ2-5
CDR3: CAWSTSGGETQYF

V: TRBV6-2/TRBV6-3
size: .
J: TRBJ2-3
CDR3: CASSYSGSQSTDTQYF

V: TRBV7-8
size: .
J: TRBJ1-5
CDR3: CASSLGIGGLSNQPQHF

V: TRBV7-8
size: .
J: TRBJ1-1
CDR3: CASSLVENTEAFF

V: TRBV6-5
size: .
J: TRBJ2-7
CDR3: CASRAGQPNEQYF